This T cell receptor beta chain is from a study of blood T cell repertoires in COVID-19 (dated by TCRdb to the early 2020s). Notes on the research overall: Samples from collaborators originated in the United States, Italy and Spain and spanned both the acute and convalescent phases of COVID-19. The prospective study material was composed of cDNA or gDNA derived from T cells, B-cell-depleted T cells, or PBMCs. The dataset comprised deeply sampled blood TCRbeta repertoires from subjects exposed to, actively infected with, or recovered from COVID-19. The repertoires were released in a freely available public database intended as a resource for research on the immune response to SARS-CoV-2. The samples were drawn from the first 160 participants of the ongoing ImmuneRACE study and from over 950 subjects provided by 6 global collaborators. The sample metadata nearly always contained a de-identified subject ID, COVID-19 status, age in years and sex. HLA class I and class II types, where available, came from metadata supplied by the sample provider rather than from assay-based typing.

One collaborating source in Seattle enrolled patients while the patients were actively infected and followed the patients over time throughout the course of disease. Each collaborating institution followed its own protocols to collect whole blood in K2EDTA tubes. Collaborator samples were shipped for TCRbeta analysis as frozen whole blood, isolated PBMCs, or DNA extracted from either sample type. Details on this clone: The specificity of this receptor is unknown. The record has no base qualities; no much larger clone is one base away.

TCRbeta CDR3 regions were amplified from genomic DNA using the immunoSEQ Assay, a bias-controlled multiplex PCR. Regarding the original processing steps: Within the assay, amplification of reference gene primers was used to estimate how many nucleated cells each sample contained. To quantify the absolute abundance of each unique TCRbeta CDR3 rearrangement, sequence reads were collapsed and filtered. For each sample, productive Simpson clonality was calculated by taking the square root of Simpson's diversity index across productive rearrangements. This is the immuneACCESS table as TCRdb keeps it, with only in-frame sequences that have V and J called. A part of the clones is gone; compared with another copy, unresolved V genes explain less than half, and the rest is unexplained. The DNA gave D and trimming, while V, J and clone size come from that table. The sample profile shows about 220,000 clones; approximately 85% of them were found once. The leading ten clones occupy over 4% of the sample.

The investigation overall reported the following: The quantity of clinical and demographic metadata differed by source and by participant and was supplied without curation.

The clonotype originates from an older woman with COVID-19, enrolled during active disease. Sequenced material: peripheral blood.

The encoded CDR3 is CSAEGDTYEAFF. The nucleotide sequence is given as TGCAGCGCCGAGGGGGATACCTACGAAGCTTTCTTT. This chain joins TRBV29-1 to TRBJ1-1, and perhaps TRBD1 as D gene, on 6 matching bases. V gives up 7 bases and J gives up 8 bases, and the segment between their germline ends measures 17 bases. Per the germline V gene, SQVTM is the CDR1 and ANQGSEA is the CDR2. The CDR3, cysteine through phenylalanine, is 12 amino acids long. Just CDR3 DNA is preserved here, 36 bases in frame from base 1.